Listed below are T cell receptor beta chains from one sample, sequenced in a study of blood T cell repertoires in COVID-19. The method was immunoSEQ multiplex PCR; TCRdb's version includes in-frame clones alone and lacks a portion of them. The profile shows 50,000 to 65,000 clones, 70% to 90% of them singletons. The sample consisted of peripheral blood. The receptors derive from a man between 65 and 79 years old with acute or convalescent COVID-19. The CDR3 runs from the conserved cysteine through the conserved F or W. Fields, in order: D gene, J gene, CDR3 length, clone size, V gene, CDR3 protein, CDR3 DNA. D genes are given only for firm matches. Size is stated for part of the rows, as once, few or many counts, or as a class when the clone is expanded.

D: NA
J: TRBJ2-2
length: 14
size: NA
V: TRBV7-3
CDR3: CASSRGSNTGELFF
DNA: TGTGCCAGCAGCCGAGGGTCGAACACCGGGGAGCTGTTTTTT

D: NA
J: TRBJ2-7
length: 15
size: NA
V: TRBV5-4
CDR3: CASSSRDSRPYEQYF
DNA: TGTGCCAGCAGCTCCCGGGACTCGCGCCCCTACGAGCAGTACTTC

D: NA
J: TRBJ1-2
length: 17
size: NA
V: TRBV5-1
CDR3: CASSLEPHTSFNYGYTF
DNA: TGCGCCAGCAGCTTGGAACCGCACACTAGTTTTAACTATGGCTACACCTTC

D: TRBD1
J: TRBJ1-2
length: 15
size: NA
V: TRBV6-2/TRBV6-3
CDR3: CASSSRDRSWYGYTF
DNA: TGTGCCAGCAGTTCCCGGGACAGGTCTTGGTATGGCTACACCTTC

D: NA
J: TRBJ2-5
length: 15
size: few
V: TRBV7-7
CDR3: CASSPGSGLRETQYF
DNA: TGTGCTAGCAGCCCCGGATCGGGACTCCGAGAGACCCAGTACTTC

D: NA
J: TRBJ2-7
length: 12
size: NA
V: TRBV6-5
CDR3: CASTQSGGIQYF
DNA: TGTGCCAGCACCCAATCTGGAGGGATCCAGTACTTC

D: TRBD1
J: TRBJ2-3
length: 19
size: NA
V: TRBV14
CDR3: CASSQDGRQGQWGTDTQYF
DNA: TGTGCCAGCAGCCAAGATGGGCGACAGGGGCAGTGGGGCACAGATACGCAGTATTTT

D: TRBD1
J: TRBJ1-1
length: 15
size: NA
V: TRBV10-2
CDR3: CASSYAGQGGTEAFF
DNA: TGCGCCAGCAGTTATGCTGGACAGGGGGGCACTGAAGCTTTCTTT

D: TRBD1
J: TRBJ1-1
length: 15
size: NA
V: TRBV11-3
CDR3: CASSSRQGRSTEAFF
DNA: TGTGCCAGCAGCTCCCGACAGGGGCGCAGCACTGAAGCTTTCTTT

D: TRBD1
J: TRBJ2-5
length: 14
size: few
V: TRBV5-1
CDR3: CASSPRTGEETQYF
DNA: TGCGCCAGCAGCCCCCGGACAGGCGAAGAGACCCAGTACTTC

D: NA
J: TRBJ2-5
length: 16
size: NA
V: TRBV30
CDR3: CAWSVRFPGHRETQYF
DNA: TGTGCCTGGAGTGTACGATTTCCAGGGCACCGGGAGACCCAGTACTTC

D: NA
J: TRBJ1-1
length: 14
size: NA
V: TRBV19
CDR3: CASIGGRWDTEAFF
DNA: TGTGCCAGTATTGGGGGGAGATGGGACACTGAAGCTTTCTTT

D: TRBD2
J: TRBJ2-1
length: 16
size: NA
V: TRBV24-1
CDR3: CATSDLFSGEGNEQFF
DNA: TGTGCCACCAGTGATTTGTTTAGCGGGGAAGGCAATGAGCAGTTCTTC

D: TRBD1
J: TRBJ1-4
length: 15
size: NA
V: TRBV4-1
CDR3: CASSGPGQGNEKLFF
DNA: TGCGCCAGCAGCGGACCGGGACAGGGAAATGAAAAACTGTTTTTT

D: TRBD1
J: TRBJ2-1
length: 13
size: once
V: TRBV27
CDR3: CASSLQGAYEQFF
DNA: TGTGCCAGCAGTTTACAGGGGGCCTATGAGCAGTTCTTC

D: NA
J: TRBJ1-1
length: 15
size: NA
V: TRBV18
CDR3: CASSPLAGVSTEAFF
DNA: TGTGCCAGCTCACCCCTGGCAGGGGTGAGCACTGAAGCTTTCTTT

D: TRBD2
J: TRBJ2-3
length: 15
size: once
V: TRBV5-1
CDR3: CASSFTSGVTDTQYF
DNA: TGCGCCAGCAGCTTTACTAGCGGGGTCACAGATACGCAGTATTTT

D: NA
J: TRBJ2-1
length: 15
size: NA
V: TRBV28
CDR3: CASSRGQALNNEQFF
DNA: TGTGCCAGCAGTCGAGGACAAGCACTAAACAATGAGCAGTTCTTC

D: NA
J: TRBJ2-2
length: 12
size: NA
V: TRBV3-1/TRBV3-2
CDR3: CASSQAVGELFF
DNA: TGTGCCAGCAGCCAAGCAGTCGGGGAGCTGTTTTTT

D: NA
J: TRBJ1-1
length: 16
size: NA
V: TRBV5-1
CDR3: CASSGGDRSVVAEAFF
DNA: TGCGCCAGCAGCGGGGGGGACCGCTCTGTAGTCGCTGAAGCTTTCTTT

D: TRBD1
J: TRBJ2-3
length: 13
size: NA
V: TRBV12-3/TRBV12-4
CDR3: CASSSTGEDTQYF
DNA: TGTGCCAGCAGTTCTACAGGGGAAGATACGCAGTATTTT

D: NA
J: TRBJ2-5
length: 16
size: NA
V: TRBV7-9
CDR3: CASSLDLGGNRETQYF
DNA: TGTGCCAGCAGCTTAGACCTTGGGGGGAACCGAGAGACCCAGTACTTC

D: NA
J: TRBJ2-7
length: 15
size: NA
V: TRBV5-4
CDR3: CASSLGGASRGEQYF
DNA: TGTGCCAGCAGCTTAGGGGGGGCTTCTAGGGGTGAGCAGTACTTC

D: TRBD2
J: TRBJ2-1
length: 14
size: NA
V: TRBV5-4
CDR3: CASTSGLAGYEQFF
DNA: TGTGCCAGCACCTCCGGACTAGCGGGATATGAGCAGTTCTTC